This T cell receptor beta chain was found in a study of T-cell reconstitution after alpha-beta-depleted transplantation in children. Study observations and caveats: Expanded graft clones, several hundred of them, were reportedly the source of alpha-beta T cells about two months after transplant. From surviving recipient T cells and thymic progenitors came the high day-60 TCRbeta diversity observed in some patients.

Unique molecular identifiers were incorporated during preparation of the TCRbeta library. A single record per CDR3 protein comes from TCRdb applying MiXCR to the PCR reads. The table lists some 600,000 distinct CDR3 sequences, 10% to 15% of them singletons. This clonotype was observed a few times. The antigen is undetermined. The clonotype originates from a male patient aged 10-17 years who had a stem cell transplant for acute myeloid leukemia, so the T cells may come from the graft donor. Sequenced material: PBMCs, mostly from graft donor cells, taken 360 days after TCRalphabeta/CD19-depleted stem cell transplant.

CDR3 in DNA: TGTGCCAGCAGCTTTGGGCCGCGAGGTACAGATACGCAGTATTTT. It specifies CASSFGPRGTDTQYF. The chain employs TRBV5-5 and TRBJ2-3; D is unclear. V dropped 2 bases and J dropped 3 bases, with 13 bases sitting between them. This CDR3 is built from 15 residues. Germline-derived CDR1 and CDR2 are SGHKS and YYEKEE (reference sequence).